Presented here are 21 T cell receptor beta chains from one specimen sequenced in a study of blood T cells in healthy people across ages. The use of a sample-barcoded 5' primer and a J-beta primer mix characterized a second PCR of about 7 to 12 cycles. TCRdb processed the 5' RACE reads anew with MiXCR; each CDR3 protein has one entry. The sample yields some 1,800,000 distinct CDR3 sequences, approximately 39% seen once. Sequencing was performed on blood. The receptor source for this set is a human donor in good health.

The V call is TRBV4-2, the J call TRBJ2-4; a possible D gene is TRBD2 (6 bases). The CDR3 length is 16 residues. V was clipped by 0 bases and J by 7 bases, with 16 bases between them. Germline V gene sequence: CDR1 LGHNA, CDR2 YNFKEQ. This CDR3 is CASSQDPGDSPNIQYF. Here the CDR3 DNA reads TGTGCCAGCAGCCAAGACCCGGGGGACTCCCCTAACATTCAGTACTTC.

On this clonotype: Mismatch with germline at one junction end may stem from a read error. The chain links TRBV28 to TRBJ2-1; D call uncertain. Germline V gene sequence: CDR1 MDHEN, CDR2 SYDVKM. This CDR3 has 14 residues. CDR3 region: CAGSLSGQYNEQFF. The CDR3 nucleotides are TGTGCCGGCAGTTTGTCGGGTCAATACAATGAGCAGTTCTTC. Complete variable domain (other parts from reference TRBV28 and TRBJ2-1): DVKVTQSSRYLVKRTGEKVFLECVQDMDHENMFWYRQDPGLGLRLIYFSYDVKMKEKGDIPEGYSVSREKKERFSLILESASTNQTSMYLCAGSLSGQYNEQFFGPGTRLTVL.

CDR3: CASGTSLKETRYF. The CDR3 nucleotides are TGTGCCAGCGGGACTAGCTTAAAAGAGACCCGGTACTTC. The chain combines TRBV6-2 or TRBV6-3 with TRBJ2-7; 9 bases are a match to TRBD2. CDR3 length: 13 amino acids. The trim removed 8 bases at V and 12 bases at J, leaving 14 bases unmatched. Germline V lookup: CDR1 MNHEY, CDR2 SVGEGT.

This clonotype has a count of ten or more. The gene calls are TRBV4-3 and TRBJ2-3; 9 bases map to TRBD2. V lost 4 bases, J lost 6 bases, and 2 bases stayed unmatched. The CDR3 has 13 amino acids. The germline V gene has CDR1 LGHNA and CDR2 YSLEER. The CDR3 here is CASSPRGGDTQYF. The CDR3 DNA sequence: TGCGCCAGCAGCCCGCGGGGGGGCGATACGCAGTATTTT.

At least ten counts were recorded for this clonotype. The chain carries TRBV5-6 and TRBJ1-2; 7 bases agree with TRBD1. Germline V gene lookup returns CDR1 SGHDT and CDR2 YYEEEE. The CDR3 is 16 amino acids. With 0 bases clipped from V and 8 bases from J, the junction kept 13 bases outside the gene matches. CDR3 sequence reads: CASSLAGGGGAEGYTF. The CDR3 DNA reads as TGTGCCAGCAGCTTGGCCGGGGGAGGGGGCGCGGAAGGCTACACCTTC.

With respect to this clonotype: The junction shows a germline mismatch at one end, possibly a read error. V and J are TRBV7-9 and TRBJ2-6; D remains ambiguous. Germline assignment: CDR1 SEHNR and CDR2 FQNEAQ (reference sequence). The CDR3 covers 15 residues. CDR3 region: CACSLGLSGANVLTF. CDR3 sequence (DNA): TGTGCCTGCAGCTTGGGTCTGTCTGGGGCCAACGTCCTGACTTTC.

This clonotype was counted a few times. This rearrangement joins TRBV6-5 to TRBJ2-7; D may be TRBD2 (5 bases). V was shortened by 6 bases and J by 2 bases, with 17 bases between the two germline ends. The CDR3 has 15 residues. Germline CDR1 and CDR2: MNHEY and SVGAGI. The CDR3 region has the DNA TGTGCCAGCAGCCGACAAAGCCGGGGAGCCTACGAGCAGTACTTC. It specifies CASSRQSRGAYEQYF.

The chain uses TRBV15 and TRBJ2-1; 8 bases are shared with TRBD2. This CDR3 contains 16 residues. V lost 1 base to trimming and J lost 2 bases; unmatched junction nucleotides: 4. The germline gives CDR1 LNHNV, CDR2 YYDKDF (reference sequence). The CDR3 sequence: CATSRGGGLPYNEQFF. CDR3 DNA sequence: TGTGCCACCAGCAGAGGCGGGGGGCTCCCCTACAATGAGCAGTTCTTC.

V usage is TRBV7-4 and J usage is TRBJ2-5; 11 bases match TRBD2. After removal of 5 bases from V and 2 bases from J, the junction contained 10 bases not matched to a gene. CDR1 and CDR2 from the germline V gene are SGHVT and SQSDAQ. This CDR3 has 17 amino acids. The CDR3 region has the DNA TGTGCCAGCAGCCTGACGCCGGGACTAGCGGAACAAGAGACCCAGTACTTC. Its protein product is CASSLTPGLAEQETQYF.

V is TRBV20-1 and J is TRBJ2-1; no definite D call. Germline CDR1 DFQATT, CDR2 SNEGSKA (reference sequence). The CDR3 is made up of 11 amino acids. V gave up 3 bases and J gave up 10 bases, with 10 bases separating them. The CDR3 nucleotides read TGCAGTGCTAGTCCGAGCGAGGAGCAGTTCTTC. Residues: CSASPSEEQFF.

This clonotype appeared a few times. This chain uses TRBV20-1 with TRBJ2-1, with TRBD2 matching 10 bases. The trim removed 3 bases at V and 3 bases at J, leaving 2 bases unmatched. Germline V lookup: CDR1 DFQATT, CDR2 SNEGSKA (reference sequence). The CDR3 has 14 amino acids. The CDR3 DNA reads TGCAGTGCTAGCCGACTAGCGGGCTACAATGAGCAGTTCTTC. It yields the protein CSASRLAGYNEQFF.

This clonotype has just a few counts. CDR3 nucleotide sequence: TGCAGTGCTAGAGGCGCAGGTGGCAAGAACACTGAAGCTTTCTTT. As protein: CSARGAGGKNTEAFF. The V and J genes are TRBV20-1 and TRBJ1-1; D remains unclear. Germline V lookup: CDR1 DFQATT, CDR2 SNEGSKA (reference sequence). The CDR3 length is 15 residues. Trimming cost V 1 base and J 1 base, with 13 bases left between them.

This clonotype has only a few counts. The chain couples TRBV2 to TRBJ2-3; D is unresolved. The ends were cut back, 3 bases at V and 4 bases at J, with 5 bases in the middle. From germline, CDR1 is SNHLY and CDR2 FYNNEI. CDR3 length equals 12 residues. CDR3 coding DNA: TGTGCCAGCAGTGAGGGTTCAGATACGCAGTATTTT. Translating it yields CASSEGSDTQYF.

This clonotype was counted between two and nine times. The chain combines TRBV28 with TRBJ1-5; 8 bases fit TRBD1. V shed 6 bases, J shed 2 bases, and the junction held 9 bases outside the gene matches. Looked up from germline, CDR1 is MDHEN and CDR2 is SYDVKM. CDR3 length: 16 amino acids. The CDR3 reads CASRGGDRGGNQPQHF. The CDR3 region has the DNA TGTGCCAGCAGGGGGGGAGACAGGGGCGGCAATCAGCCCCAGCATTTT.

The V gene is TRBV20-1, the J gene TRBJ2-4; D is unclear. V lost 4 bases and J lost 13, with 14 bases in between. This CDR3 has 11 amino acids. Germline V gene data show CDR1 as DFQATT and CDR2 as SNEGSKA (reference sequence). CDR3 protein: CSATDPPVQYF. DNA for the CDR3: TGCAGTGCTACGGACCCCCCGGTGCAGTACTTC.

The gene calls are TRBV12-5 and TRBJ2-1; weak D call: TRBD1 (6 bases). The CDR3 runs 17 residues. The germline V and J ends were trimmed by 3 bases and 4 bases, with 19 bases remaining between them. CDR1 is LGHNT and CDR2 is FRNRAP in the germline V gene. The DNA of the CDR3 is TGTGCTAGTGGTTTCACACAGGGTCGCGACCTATACAATGAGCAGTTCTTC. This translates into CASGFTQGRDLYNEQFF.

The chain is built from TRBV24-1 and TRBJ2-7; D gene uncertain. The V and J ends lost 3 bases and 3 bases respectively, with 8 bases between them. Per the germline V gene, CDR1 is KGHDR and CDR2 is SFDVKD. This CDR3 comprises 13 residues. CDR3 amino acids: CATSDTQCYEQYF. CDR3 in DNA: TGTGCCACCAGTGATACGCAGTGCTACGAGCAGTACTTC.

The chain links TRBV5-1 to TRBJ2-4; the D is unclear. Gene TRBJ2-7 matches the end of the DNA better, so the J call may be wrong. This CDR3 is built from 15 residues. CDR1 is SGHRS, CDR2 YFSETQ, per germline. CDR3 loop: CASSLTKSSGYEQYF. In nucleotides, the CDR3 is TGCGCCAGCAGCCTAACGAAGTCGTCGGGCTACGAGCAGTACTTC.

The chain is built from TRBV7-2 and TRBJ2-1, with 7 bases matching TRBD2. V was pared by 7 bases and J by 6 bases, with 6 bases of the junction left unmatched. This CDR3 has 13 amino acids. CDR1 and CDR2 (germline): SGHTA, FQGNSA. This CDR3 is CASTRQRGNEQFF. CDR3 nucleotide sequence: TGTGCCAGCACTCGTCAGCGGGGCAATGAGCAGTTCTTC.

The chain is built from TRBV20-1 and TRBJ2-7; TRBD1 or TRBD2 may be the D gene (5 bases each). CDR1 and CDR2 (germline): DFQATT, SNEGSKA (reference sequence). CDR3 length: 11 residues. CDR3 in DNA: TGCACTTCAGGGACCGTCTACGAGCAGTACTTC. Its translation: CTSGTVYEQYF.

This clonotype has at least ten counts. The V call is TRBV2, the J call TRBJ2-3; D is ambiguous. The CDR3 covers 13 residues. Germline V gene lookup returns CDR1 SNHLY and CDR2 FYNNEI. The V gene lost 3 bases and the J gene lost 6 bases, with 10 bases spanning the gap. CDR3 nucleotides: TGTGCCAGCAGTGATTCCCGGCGGGATACGCAGTATTTT. It encodes CASSDSRRDTQYF.